This T cell receptor (beta chain) was sequenced during a study of blood T cell repertoires in COVID-19. Study information: Collection of acute and convalescent COVID-19 samples took place in the United States, Italy and Spain. In each case, the material was cDNA or gDNA derived from T cells, B-cell-depleted T cells, or PBMCs.

The V and J ends lost 3 bases and 0 bases respectively, with 9 bases between them. CDR3 length: 14 amino acids. Germline V gene sequence: CDR1 KGHSH, CDR2 LQKENI. In the original processing: Amplified reference gene primers provided the basis for estimating nucleated cell counts. Data came from immunoSEQ multiplex PCR; TCRdb stores just in-frame clones and leaves some out. The DNA was the basis for D and trimming; V, J and clone size are from that table. This table has 40,000 to 55,000 clones, over 75% appearing once. The specimen was peripheral blood. This TCR derives from a man in his fifties with active COVID-19. The V call is TRBV18, the J call TRBJ2-7; D possibly corresponds to TRBD1 (6 bases). The CDR3 loop reads CASSPGAPSYEQYF. CDR3 bases: TGTGCCAGCTCACCGGGGGCACCCTCCTACGAGCAGTACTTC.